This T cell receptor beta chain was sequenced in a study of human T cells and chemical hapten exposure. The CDR3 length is 16 residues. Germline V gives CDR1 SEHNR, CDR2 FQNEAQ (reference sequence). V was clipped by 4 bases and J by 2 bases; unmatched bases: 4. Whole blood, unfractionated, served as the material for total RNA extraction. This clonotype was observed a few times. TCRdb re-derived calls from the 5' RACE reads in MiXCR, one entry per CDR3 protein. This table has about 80,000 distinct CDR3 sequences, approximately 7.7% appearing once. The chain carries TRBV7-9 and TRBJ2-7; 14 bases are a match to TRBD2. The clonotype comes from a male donor in good health. CDR3 DNA sequence: TGTGCCAGCAGCTCGGGACTAGCGGGAGCTGCCTACGAGCAGTACTTC. This sequence encodes CASSSGLAGAAYEQYF.